Reported below is one TCR beta chain. This entry comes from a study of response to subunit inactivated influenza vaccine. TCRdb ran MiXCR on the RT-PCR reads and lists one entry per CDR3 protein. The sample yields approximately 500,000 distinct CDR3 sequences, over 10% seen once. This TCR was recovered from a man aged 50-59 years who received an inactivated influenza vaccine. The input for sequencing was PBMCs from blood, taken roughly 45 days after vaccination.

CDR3 bases: TGTGCCAGCAGTTACGACAAAGACGAGCAGTACTTC. It codes for CASSYDKDEQYF. The chain links TRBV6-5 to TRBJ2-7; no reliable D call. This CDR3 contains 12 residues. Deletions cut 2 bases from V and 5 bases from J, with 7 bases between. Germline V CDR1 and CDR2: MNHEY, SVGAGI.